Following are 18 T cell receptor beta chains from one sample sequenced in a study of cytomegalovirus exposure and HLA in healthy donors. The table came from immunoSEQ multiplex PCR; TCRdb's copy has only in-frame clones and leaves some out. The sample includes roughly 59,000 clones, over 90% of them seen just once. The sequencing sample was made of PBMCs. These receptors were obtained from a woman aged 18-29 years in good health and CMV-seropositive.

This clone was counted once. The chain recombines TRBV28 with TRBJ1-2, with 7 bases fitting TRBD1. After removal of 6 bases from V and 3 bases from J, the junction contained 7 bases not matched to a gene. Germline assignment: CDR1 MDHEN and CDR2 SYDVKM. The CDR3 has 14 amino acids. The CDR3 is CASSLTGVHYGYTF. The DNA of the CDR3 is TGTGCCAGCAGCTTAACAGGGGTCCACTATGGCTACACCTTC.

The chain uses TRBV27 and TRBJ2-5; D might be TRBD2 (7 bases). Germline V gives CDR1 MNHEY, CDR2 SMNVEV (reference sequence). V shed 2 bases and J shed 5 bases, with 18 bases lying between them. This CDR3 contains 16 residues. CDR3 DNA: TGTGCCAGCAGTTTAGACGGGGGGCGCCCCGGGGAGACCCAGTACTTC. Amino acids: CASSLDGGRPGETQYF.

V and J are TRBV5-1 and TRBJ1-5; 7 bases line up with TRBD1. The CDR3 has 15 amino acids. CDR1 is SGHRS, CDR2 YFSETQ, per germline. V shed 4 bases and J 7 bases; nucleotides not matched to a gene: 11. The CDR3 nucleotides are TGCGCCAGCAGCCCCCAGGGACAGCCTGGACAGCCCCAGCATTTT. Translated: CASSPQGQPGQPQHF.

The V and J genes are TRBV18 and TRBJ1-4; 9 bases map to TRBD1. Germline CDR1 and CDR2: KGHSH and LQKENI. This CDR3 has 15 residues. Trimming cost V 6 bases and J 8 bases; bases outside gene matches: 10. CDR3 nucleotide sequence: TGTGCCAGCTCCACGAGGACAGGGGAAGGGGAAAAACTGTTTTTT. This translates into CASSTRTGEGEKLFF.

V usage is TRBV28 and J usage is TRBJ1-6; weak D call: TRBD1 (6 bases). V lost 6 bases to trimming and J lost 7 bases, with 22 bases between them. In germline, CDR1 is MDHEN, CDR2 SYDVKM. CDR3 length equals 17 residues. CDR3 amino acids: CASRPLTPRTANSPLHF. The DNA for the CDR3 is TGTGCCAGCAGGCCCTTAACCCCCCGGACAGCCAATTCACCCCTCCACTTT.

This chain joins TRBV19 and TRBJ1-5; D possibly corresponds to TRBD1 (6 bases). The germline V gene encodes CDR1 LNHDA and CDR2 SQIVND (reference sequence). The CDR3 has 15 residues. The V end lost 5 bases, the J end lost 2 bases, and 13 bases lay between the germline ends. The DNA of the CDR3 is TGTGCCAGTAGTTTTGGACAGTCTGGCAATCAGCCCCAGCATTTT. This translates into CASSFGQSGNQPQHF.

The DNA for the CDR3 is TGTGCCAGCAGCCCGAAGATAGGGGGACAAGAGACCCAGTACTTC. Its protein is CASSPKIGGQETQYF. This chain uses TRBV7-3 with TRBJ2-5; D is perhaps TRBD1 (6 bases). V lost 5 bases and J lost 2, with 15 bases in between. CDR1 and CDR2 (germline): SGHTA, FQGTGA. The CDR3 covers 15 residues. The full variable domain, rest sourced from reference TRBV7-3 and TRBJ2-5, is GAGVSQTPSNKVTEKGKYVELRCDPISGHTALYWYRQSLGQGPEFLIYFQGTGAADDSGLPNDRFFAVRPEGSVSTLKIQRTERGDSAVYLCASSPKIGGQETQYFGPGTRLLVL.

This rearrangement joins TRBV5-1 to TRBJ1-1; D gene ambiguous. Germline V gene data show CDR1 as SGHRS and CDR2 as YFSETQ. The length of the CDR3 is 16 residues. The germline V and J ends were trimmed by 4 bases and 5 bases, with 21 bases remaining between them. The CDR3: CASSASPVRGRTEAFF. For the CDR3, the DNA is TGCGCCAGCAGCGCCTCCCCAGTTCGGGGAAGAACTGAAGCTTTCTTT.

The sample holds a few counts of this clone. This chain uses TRBV2 with TRBJ2-7; possible D gene TRBD1, 7 bases. The CDR3 has 11 residues. Germline values: CDR1 SNHLY, CDR2 FYNNEI. V lost 6 bases to trimming and J lost 7 bases, with 10 bases between them. DNA for the CDR3: TGTGCCAGCAGCCAGGGGGGAGAGCAGTACTTC. Its protein is CASSQGGEQYF.

The J gene is TRBJ2-7, the V gene TRBV7-9; 10 bases line up with TRBD2. This CDR3 is 16 amino acids long. V shed 5 bases and J 0 bases; nucleotides not matched to a gene: 7. From germline, CDR1 is SEHNR and CDR2 FQNEAQ (reference sequence). Written as DNA, the CDR3 is TGTGCCAGCAGCCCATCTAGCGGGGGAGGCTCCTACGAGCAGTACTTC. It specifies CASSPSSGGGSYEQYF.

The chain is built from TRBV9 and TRBJ2-2; D uncertain. This CDR3 contains 12 residues. Trimming removed 0 bases at V and 6 bases at J, with 3 bases between. Germline V CDR1 and CDR2: SGDLS, YYNGEE. This chain's CDR3 is CASSVVSGELFF. Written as DNA, the CDR3 is TGTGCCAGCAGCGTAGTCTCCGGGGAGCTGTTTTTT. Filled out from reference TRBV9 and TRBJ2-2, the complete variable domain reads DSGVTQTPKHLITATGQRVTLRCSPRSGDLSVYWYQQSLDQGLQFLIQYYNGEERAKGNILERFSAQQFPDLHSELNLSSLELGDSALYFCASSVVSGELFFGEGSRLTVL.

With respect to this clone: The junction departs from germline at one end; a sequencing error may be responsible. The chain has TRBV7-3 and TRBJ2-3; TRBD2 matches 12 bases. Germline assignment: CDR1 SGHTA and CDR2 FQGTGA. The CDR3 runs to 16 residues. CDR3 bases: TGTGCCAGCAGCCTAACTAGCGGGAGGTACACAGATACGCAGTATTTT. Protein: CASSLTSGRYTDTQYF.

V gene TRBV2 combines with J gene TRBJ1-4, with 9 bases matching TRBD1. The CDR3 has 18 residues. Germline loops: CDR1 SNHLY, CDR2 FYNNEI. V was pared by 2 bases and J by 2 bases, with 9 bases of the junction left unmatched. CDR3 amino acids: CASSESLGQGITNEKLFF. In nucleotides, the CDR3 is TGTGCCAGCAGTGAATCACTAGGACAGGGGATTACTAATGAAAAACTGTTTTTT.

The CDR3 region has the DNA TGTGCCAGTAGTCAACCCCACAGGGGTTACTCCACGAACACTGAAGCTTTCTTT. This encodes CASSQPHRGYSTNTEAFF. The chain couples TRBV19 to TRBJ1-1, with 7 bases aligning to TRBD1. With 5 bases clipped from V and 1 base from J, the junction kept 16 bases outside the gene matches. CDR3 length equals 18 residues. Germline V gene lookup returns CDR1 LNHDA and CDR2 SQIVND (reference sequence).

CDR3 in DNA: TGTGCCAGTAGTATATCAGGGGGCAATCAGCCCCAGCATTTT. Encoded protein: CASSISGGNQPQHF. V gene TRBV19 combines with J gene TRBJ1-5, with a possible D match to TRBD1 (6 bases). V dropped 2 bases and J dropped 2 bases, with 7 bases sitting between them. Germline V gene lookup returns CDR1 LNHDA and CDR2 SQIVND (reference sequence). CDR3 length: 14 residues.

The J gene is TRBJ1-1, the V gene TRBV6-1; no definite D call. CDR3 length: 14 residues. Trimming removed 2 bases at V and 6 bases at J, with 13 bases between. Germline CDR1 MNHNS, CDR2 SASEGT. The CDR3 spells CASSERGRGPEAFF. The CDR3 DNA sequence: TGTGCCAGCAGTGAACGCGGTCGGGGTCCTGAAGCTTTCTTT.

This chain links TRBV27 with TRBJ2-7, with a possible D match to TRBD1 (6 bases). V shed 2 bases and J shed 0 bases, with 14 bases lying between them. The CDR3 consists of 16 residues. The V gene's germline CDR1 is MNHEY and CDR2 SMNVEV (reference sequence). As DNA, the CDR3 is TGTGCCAGCAGTTTAAGGGGGTGGGACAACTCCTACGAGCAGTACTTC. This translates into CASSLRGWDNSYEQYF.

CDR3 in DNA: TGTGCCAGCAGCTTGGTGTGGGGGGCTAGCGGGAGTAGCACAGATACGCAGTATTTT. This translates into CASSLVWGASGSSTDTQYF. The gene calls are TRBV5-4 and TRBJ2-3; 10 bases line up with TRBD2. Germline CDR1 is SGHNT and CDR2 is YYREEE (reference sequence). CDR3 length equals 19 residues. V shed 0 bases and J 0 bases; nucleotides not matched to a gene: 10.